One sample yielded the 16 T cell receptor beta chains listed below, sequenced in a study of blood T cells in healthy people across ages. A second about 6 to 12 cycle PCR used barcoded and J-beta primers. TCRdb ran MiXCR on the 5' RACE reads and lists one entry per CDR3 protein. Of some 800,000 distinct CDR3 sequences in the sample, under 45% were seen once. Sequenced material: blood. These TCRs come from a man aged 60 to 69 in good health.

The genes are TRBV25-1 and TRBJ1-2, with 9 bases aligning to TRBD1. CDR3 size: 14 residues. V lost 6 bases, J lost 3 bases, and 5 bases stayed unmatched. Germline V gene data show CDR1 as MGHDK and CDR2 as SYGVNS. This CDR3 is CASSRWDRDYGYTF. In DNA, the CDR3 is TGTGCCAGCAGCCGGTGGGACAGGGACTATGGCTACACCTTC.

This clonotype showed up just a few times. This sequence joins TRBV24-1 and TRBJ1-4; 8 bases are shared with TRBD1. This CDR3 is 14 amino acids long. The germline V gene encodes CDR1 KGHDR and CDR2 SFDVKD. V dropped 4 bases and J dropped 7; count of bases not matched to a gene: 4. The chain's CDR3 is CATSDPDRAEKLFF. CDR3 nucleotides: TGTGCCACCAGTGACCCGGACAGGGCTGAAAAACTGTTTTTT.

Points on this clonotype: A much larger clone differs by one base, so this may be a read error. The CDR3 nucleotides are TGCGCCAGCGGCCAAGGGGTTAGCGGGGAAACTGCCTACGAGCAGTACTTC. Its protein product is CASGQGVSGETAYEQYF. The V gene is TRBV4-3, the J gene TRBJ2-7; 8 bases line up with TRBD2. Germline V CDR1 and CDR2: LGHNA, YSLEER. The CDR3 loop spans 17 amino acids.

The chain employs TRBV7-2 and TRBJ2-5; D is perhaps TRBD2 (6 bases). Germline loops: CDR1 SGHTA, CDR2 FQGNSA. V lost 4 bases and J lost 7, with 19 bases in between. The CDR3 is 15 residues long. The CDR3 DNA sequence: TGTGCCAGCAGCTCGGGACTTTCCAGTCGAGGGACCCAGTACTTC. Its protein is CASSSGLSSRGTQYF.

The rearrangement joins TRBV27 to TRBJ1-2, with a possible D match to TRBD1 (5 bases). CDR3 size: 14 residues. From germline, CDR1 is MNHEY and CDR2 SMNVEV (reference sequence). Between the trimmed V and J ends, which lost 0 bases and 8 bases, there was a span of 13 bases. CDR3 residues: CASSLSRGVHGYTF. Here the CDR3 DNA reads TGTGCCAGCAGTTTATCGAGAGGGGTGCACGGCTACACCTTC.

V and J are TRBV5-6 and TRBJ1-1; D not resolved. V dropped 3 bases and J dropped 5 bases, with 11 bases sitting between them. The germline V gene has CDR1 SGHDT and CDR2 YYEEEE. This CDR3 comprises 13 residues. DNA for the CDR3: TGTGCCAGCAGCTCGGTATTTGGGACTGAAGCTTTCTTT. Protein: CASSSVFGTEAFF.

This chain's CDR3 is CATSGWTSGSNEQFF. The CDR3 nucleotides are TGTGCCACCAGTGGTTGGACTAGCGGGAGCAATGAGCAGTTCTTC. This rearrangement joins TRBV24-1 to TRBJ2-1; 13 nucleotides line up with TRBD2. The V gene's germline CDR1 is KGHDR and CDR2 SFDVKD. J was trimmed by 6 bases and V by 5 bases; bases with no gene match: 3. The CDR3 contains 15 residues.

This clonotype has a count of ten or more. CDR3 bases: TGTGCCAGCGGGGACGGATTGAACACTGAAGCTTTCTTT. Protein sequence: CASGDGLNTEAFF. The chain carries TRBV7-8 and TRBJ1-1; possible D gene TRBD1, 5 bases. Germline lookup yields CDR1 SGHVS and CDR2 FQNEAQ. Between the trimmed V and J ends, which lost 8 bases and 0 bases, there was a span of 10 bases. The CDR3 extends over 13 amino acids.

This rearrangement joins TRBV5-6 to TRBJ2-7, with a possible D match to TRBD1 (5 bases). The germline V gene encodes CDR1 SGHDT and CDR2 YYEEEE. V was cut by 0 bases and J by 5 bases, with 15 bases left in between. This CDR3 has 15 residues. This CDR3 reads CASSLAAGNVHEQYF. The DNA of the CDR3 is TGTGCCAGCAGCTTGGCCGCAGGGAACGTGCACGAGCAGTACTTC.

This clonotype was detected a few times. The V call is TRBV3-1, the J call TRBJ2-1; maybe TRBD1 (6 bases). The CDR3 covers 17 residues. V was shortened by 0 bases and J by 8 bases, with 20 bases between the two germline ends. In germline, CDR1 is LGHDT, CDR2 YNNKEL (reference sequence). DNA of the CDR3: TGTGCCAGCAGCCAAGAGCCCCCCTTCAGGGGTTCCTATGAGCAGTTCTTC. Encoded protein: CASSQEPPFRGSYEQFF.

V is TRBV6-2 or TRBV6-3 and J is TRBJ1-2, with no clear D. Trimming removed 5 bases from V and 8 bases from J, with 12 bases in between. There are 12 residues in the CDR3. Germline V lookup: CDR1 MNHEY, CDR2 SVGEGT. The CDR3 region is CASSDTARGYTF. The CDR3, as DNA: TGTGCCAGCAGTGATACGGCAAGAGGCTACACCTTC.

The rearrangement joins TRBV29-1 to TRBJ2-5; 8 bases are a match to TRBD2. J gave up 11 bases and V 7 bases, and 18 bases lay outside the gene matches. This CDR3 region has 14 residues. The germline CDR1 and CDR2 sequences are SQVTM and ANQGSEA. In DNA form, the CDR3 reads TGCAGCGCTGACGGGGGGGCGGGGAACAATGAGCAGTACTTC. Protein sequence: CSADGGAGNNEQYF.

The DNA for the CDR3 is TGCAGTGCTGGGGACAGTCCGGGCGAGCAGTACTTC. Its protein product is CSAGDSPGEQYF. The chain employs TRBV20-1 and TRBJ2-7, with TRBD1 identical over 7 bases. The junction had 7 bases not matched to a gene; V was cut back by 5 bases and J by 6 bases. Germline assignment: CDR1 DFQATT and CDR2 SNEGSKA (reference sequence). The CDR3 contains 12 residues.

This clonotype was found a few times. The V and J genes are TRBV6-1 and TRBJ2-5; TRBD1 agrees at 9 bases. The CDR3 runs 17 residues. Germline CDR1 and CDR2: MNHNS and SASEGT. Unmatched junction bases numbered 15, after V lost 6 bases and J lost 4 bases. The CDR3 region is CASRSGTGPGGGETQYF. CDR3 nucleotide sequence: TGTGCCAGCAGGTCCGGGACAGGGCCTGGCGGTGGAGAGACCCAGTACTTC.

This clonotype was detected once. The genes are TRBV7-2 and TRBJ1-2; 9 nucleotides agree with TRBD1. CDR1 SGHTA and CDR2 FQGNSA come from the germline V gene. V gave up 5 bases and J gave up 6 bases; unmatched junction bases: 10. This CDR3 spans 15 amino acids. CDR3 nucleotides: TGTACCAGCAGCGCGGGACAGGGATGGACTGATGGCTACACCTTC. Its translation: CTSSAGQGWTDGYTF.

This clonotype was counted only a few times. This chain joins TRBV10-3 and TRBJ2-7, with 11 bases that match TRBD1. This CDR3 spans 13 amino acids. Losses at the gene ends were 6 bases for V and 2 bases for J; bases not matched to a gene: 0. In germline, CDR1 is ENHRY, CDR2 SYGVKD. CDR3 loop: CAIRGQGAYEQYF. The CDR3 coding sequence is TGTGCCATCAGGGGACAGGGGGCCTACGAGCAGTACTTC.